This T cell receptor (beta chain) was recorded in a study of T cells in Graves' hyperthyroidism and ophthalmopathy. Study-level information: Peripheral blood was obtained at initial diagnosis, preceding any treatment. Study-level results: Ophthalmopathy and stable hyperthyroidism were told apart by a 13 V-J model.

With respect to this clonotype: The antigen is undetermined.

RNA transcripts served as the template for amplifying TCR beta CDR3 regions. A set of HTBI primers served as the primers for a first-round RT-PCR of the TCR CDR3. One entry per CDR3 protein results from TCRdb running MiXCR on the multiplex PCR reads. Of hundreds of thousands of distinct CDR3 sequences in the sample, approximately 15% are singletons; the top ten hold 10%. CDR1 is MNHEY, CDR2 SVGAGI, per germline. CDR3 length equals 13 residues. V was pared by 1 base and J by 10 bases, with 11 bases between. Together with thyroid ultrasound, orbital computed tomography, serum thyroxine and TRAb, clinical symptoms were used for diagnoses.

The receptor comes from a woman aged 18-29 years with Graves' hyperthyroidism. This rearrangement joins TRBV6-5 to TRBJ2-1, with D unclear. What was sequenced was blood. CDR3 region: CASSYYSGSEQFF. The CDR3 DNA follows: TGTGCCAGCAGTTACTACTCTGGCTCGGAGCAGTTCTTC.